Presented here are 26 T cell receptor beta chains from one specimen sequenced in a study of blood T cell repertoires in COVID-19. Data came from immunoSEQ multiplex PCR; TCRdb stores just in-frame clones and leaves some out. The profile shows some 180,000 clones, around 83% of them singletons. Source material: PBMCs or T cells enriched from blood (not recorded which). These receptors were taken from a woman aged 25-40 years who had been exposed to COVID-19.

As to this clone: Compared with germline, one end of the junction differs, possibly owing to a read error. The rearrangement joins TRBV6-6 to TRBJ1-1; no reliable D call. The CDR3 spans 11 residues. Germline V gene data show CDR1 as MNHNY and CDR2 as SVGAGI (reference sequence). CDR3 nucleotide sequence: TGTGCCAGCAGGGGCAACAGTGAAGCTTTCTTT. Translating it yields CASRGNSEAFF.

The V gene is TRBV19, the J gene TRBJ1-4; D not certain. The CDR3 spans 15 residues. V lost 3 bases and J 0 bases, leaving 8 bases between the germline ends. Germline V lookup: CDR1 LNHDA, CDR2 SQIVND (reference sequence). The CDR3 sequence: CASSINYSTNEKLFF. The DNA of the CDR3 is TGTGCCAGTAGTATCAACTATTCAACTAATGAAAAACTGTTTTTT.

The rearrangement uses TRBV4-1 and TRBJ1-1; D is unresolved. CDR3 length: 15 amino acids. Germline CDR1 is MGHRA and CDR2 is YSYEKL. Deletions cut 0 bases from V and 4 bases from J, with 12 bases between. The CDR3 spells CASSQDTGAGTEAFF. Here the CDR3 DNA reads TGCGCCAGCAGCCAAGATACGGGCGCGGGCACTGAAGCTTTCTTT.

V is TRBV13 and J is TRBJ2-7; 9 bases are a match to TRBD2. The germline CDR1 and CDR2 sequences are PRHDT and FYEKMQ (reference sequence). Unmatched junction bases numbered 13, after V lost 7 bases and J lost 0 bases. The CDR3 has 17 residues. DNA for the CDR3: TGTGCCAGCACCCGGTCAGCGGGGGGTTCCAACTCCTACGAGCAGTACTTC. Translating gives CASTRSAGGSNSYEQYF.

The chain uses TRBV24-1 and TRBJ1-5; 7 nucleotides align to TRBD1. With 4 bases clipped from V and 11 bases from J, the junction kept 13 bases outside the gene matches. The CDR3 covers 15 residues. Germline V gene sequence: CDR1 KGHDR, CDR2 SFDVKD. The CDR3 DNA follows: TGTGCCACCAGTGAATCCCCTCCCGACAGGGCAGCCCAGCATTTT. Protein: CATSESPPDRAAQHF.

The V and J genes are TRBV3-1 (or the pseudogene TRBV3-2) and TRBJ1-4; D is uncertain. Germline lookup yields CDR1 LGHDT and CDR2 YNNKEL (reference sequence). Trimming cost V 1 base and J 7 bases, with 7 bases left between them. The CDR3 contains 13 residues. This CDR3 reads CASSQGFGEKLFF. In nucleotides, the CDR3 is TGTGCCAGCAGCCAAGGGTTCGGTGAAAAACTGTTTTTT.

The chain combines TRBV29-1 with TRBJ1-6; perhaps TRBD1 as D (6 bases). Trimming cost V 4 bases and J 10 bases, with 17 bases left between them. The CDR3 contains 14 residues. CDR1 and CDR2 (germline): SQVTM, ANQGSEA. As DNA, the CDR3 is TGCAGCGTTGGGTCAGGGGCAGGCGGGTCACCCCTCCACTTT. Protein: CSVGSGAGGSPLHF.

The chain couples TRBV7-9 to TRBJ1-2, with a possible D match to TRBD1 (5 bases). Per germline, CDR1 SEHNR and CDR2 FQNEAQ (reference sequence). Trimming took off 4 bases at V and 3 bases at J, with 12 bases between the two ends. The CDR3 consists of 14 residues. DNA of the CDR3: TGTGCCAGCAGCTCAGGGAACACTTACTATGGCTACACCTTC. It encodes CASSSGNTYYGYTF.

The chain carries TRBV11-2 and TRBJ2-7, with TRBD1 identical over 9 bases. V lost 8 bases and J lost 0; bases outside the gene matches: 5. CDR3 size: 14 residues. Germline V lookup: CDR1 SGHAT, CDR2 FQNNGV. The CDR3 coding sequence is TGTGCCAGCGGGGACAGGGACCACTCCTACGAGCAGTACTTC. Translated, it gives CASGDRDHSYEQYF.

Ten or more counts support this clone. This chain uses TRBV5-1 with TRBJ2-5; 9 bases agree with TRBD1. V dropped 4 bases and J dropped 4; count of bases not matched to a gene: 8. The CDR3 runs 15 residues. CDR1 is SGHRS, CDR2 YFSETQ, per germline. The CDR3 DNA reads as TGCGCCAGCAGCCCCCGGGGGACAGGGCCAGAGACCCAGTACTTC. Residues: CASSPRGTGPETQYF. The complete variable domain, with remaining parts taken from reference TRBV5-1 and TRBJ2-5, reads KAGVTQTPRYLIKTRGQQVTLSCSPISGHRSVSWYQQTPGQGLQFLFEYFSETQRNKGNFPGRFSGRQFSNSRSEMNVSTLELGDSALYLCASSPRGTGPETQYFGPGTRLLVL.

This rearrangement joins TRBV7-2 to TRBJ1-2; 12 nucleotides match TRBD1. The V gene's germline CDR1 is SGHTA and CDR2 FQGNSA. The CDR3 totals 15 residues. The ends lost 5 bases at V and 4 bases at J; junction bases unmatched: 5. The CDR3 spells CASSVGQGATYGYTF. The CDR3 DNA reads as TGTGCCAGCAGCGTGGGACAGGGGGCTACCTATGGCTACACCTTC.

This chain joins TRBV4-3 and TRBJ2-2; D may be TRBD2 (7 bases). The CDR3 is 16 amino acids. V lost 5 bases and J lost 2, with 15 bases in between. The germline CDR1 and CDR2 sequences are LGHNA and YSLEER. This CDR3 reads CASSTRGGSNTGELFF. CDR3 coding DNA: TGCGCCAGCAGCACACGCGGGGGCTCCAACACCGGGGAGCTGTTTTTT.

J is TRBJ2-2 and V is TRBV7-9; 12 bases are a match to TRBD2. The CDR3 is 17 amino acids. After removal of 5 bases from V and 0 bases from J, the junction contained 4 bases not matched to a gene. Germline V CDR1 and CDR2: SEHNR, FQNEAQ (reference sequence). The CDR3 sequence is CASSPGTSGPNTGELFF. The CDR3 DNA follows: TGTGCCAGCAGCCCCGGGACTAGCGGGCCGAACACCGGGGAGCTGTTTTTT.

The rearrangement links TRBV6-6 to TRBJ2-3; the D gene is possibly TRBD2 (6 bases). CDR3 size: 20 residues. The V gene's germline CDR1 is MNHNY and CDR2 SVGAGI (reference sequence). V was trimmed by 5 bases and J by 0 bases, leaving 27 bases between them. The CDR3 DNA sequence: TGTGCCAGCAGTCTATTAACGAGGGACTTCAGAGGTGCTAGCACAGATACGCAGTATTTT. The encoded protein is CASSLLTRDFRGASTDTQYF.

V usage is TRBV7-2 and J usage is TRBJ2-1; 9 nucleotides align to TRBD2. The CDR3 runs to 14 residues. J lost 7 bases, V lost 6 bases, and 7 bases had no gene match. Germline CDR1 SGHTA, CDR2 FQGNSA. CDR3 region: CASRLGLARNEQFF. The CDR3 region has the DNA TGTGCCAGCAGATTGGGACTAGCCCGAAATGAGCAGTTCTTC.

The rearrangement joins TRBV7-9 to TRBJ1-2, with D possibly being TRBD1 (5 bases). The V gene's germline CDR1 is SEHNR and CDR2 FQNEAQ (reference sequence). CDR3 length: 12 residues. V lost 5 bases and J 8 bases, leaving 12 bases between the germline ends. CDR3 residues: CASSRGAPGYTF. The CDR3 nucleotides are TGTGCCAGCAGCCGCGGGGCCCCGGGCTACACCTTC.

This sequence joins TRBV12-5 and TRBJ2-1; tentative D call: TRBD1 (5 bases). This CDR3 is 14 amino acids long. Germline CDR1 is LGHNT and CDR2 is FRNRAP. Trimming took off 2 bases at V and 2 bases at J, with 7 bases between the two ends. CDR3 sequence (DNA): TGTGCTAGTGGTTTGAAGGGGACCTACAATGAGCAGTTCTTC. It is translated as CASGLKGTYNEQFF.

The rearrangement uses TRBV7-9 and TRBJ1-2; the D gene is possibly TRBD1 (5 bases). This CDR3 is 15 amino acids long. Deletions cut 8 bases from V and 4 bases from J, with 20 bases between. Germline V gives CDR1 SEHNR, CDR2 FQNEAQ (reference sequence). The CDR3 DNA is TGTGCCAGCGCCCCCGGGACTTTAGCATCCTATGGCTACACCTTC. Translated, it gives CASAPGTLASYGYTF.

This clone is classed as medium-sized. CDR3 DNA sequence: TGTGCCTGGGCGCGGCTAGCCACCTACAATGAGCAGTTCTTC. Translated, it gives CAWARLATYNEQFF. This rearrangement joins TRBV30 to TRBJ2-1, with D perhaps matching TRBD2 (5 bases). The V gene's germline CDR1 is GTSNPN and CDR2 SVGIG (reference sequence). Trimming shortened V by 5 bases and J by 2 bases, and 13 bases separated the two germline ends. The CDR3 spans 14 residues.

The V and J genes are TRBV4-1 and TRBJ1-2; TRBD1 matches at 7 bases. V was clipped by 3 bases and J by 3 bases; unmatched bases: 10. The CDR3 totals 16 residues. Germline-derived CDR1 and CDR2 are MGHRA and YSYEKL. The CDR3 spells CASSHTGEAHHYGYTF. The CDR3 nucleotides are TGCGCCAGCAGCCACACAGGGGAAGCTCACCACTATGGCTACACCTTC.

The CDR3 loop reads CASTTRQAPPNGPQHF. The CDR3 DNA is TGTGCCAGTACTACAAGGCAGGCTCCCCCCAATGGGCCCCAGCATTTT. This chain joins TRBV19 and TRBJ1-5; unclear D gene. Trimming took off 7 bases at V and 9 bases at J, with 25 bases between the two ends. Looked up from germline, CDR1 is LNHDA and CDR2 is SQIVND (reference sequence). This CDR3 is built from 16 residues.

The rearrangement links TRBV3-1 (or the pseudogene TRBV3-2) to TRBJ1-2; 7 bases line up with TRBD1. This CDR3 has 13 amino acids. The J segment lost 3 bases and the V segment lost 5 bases, leaving 3 bases of the junction unmatched. CDR1 is LGHDT, CDR2 YNNKEL, per germline (reference sequence). The DNA for the CDR3 is TGTGCCAGCAGCATTACAGGGGACTATGGCTACACCTTC. Amino acids: CASSITGDYGYTF.

CDR3 coding DNA: TGTGCCAGCAGCTTGGGCCATATCTCTGGAAACACCATATATTTT. Translated, it gives CASSLGHISGNTIYF. The chain combines TRBV7-2 with TRBJ1-3, with D hard to call. Germline values: CDR1 SGHTA, CDR2 FQGNSA. The CDR3 runs to 15 residues. V was shortened by 3 bases and J by 0 bases, with 9 bases between the two germline ends. Full variable domain (missing parts from reference TRBV7-2 and TRBJ1-3): GAGVSQSPSNKVTEKGKDVELRCDPISGHTALYWYRQSLGQGLEFLIYFQGNSAPDKSGLPSDRFSAERTGGSVSTLTIQRTQQEDSAVYLCASSLGHISGNTIYFGEGSWLTVV.

CDR3 coding DNA: TGTGCCTGGAGGATTGGCGGGGCCAGCTCTGGAAACACCATATATTTT. Translated, it gives CAWRIGGASSGNTIYF. The rearrangement uses TRBV30 and TRBJ1-3; D might be TRBD1 (5 bases). With 3 bases removed from V and 0 bases from J, the gap between germline ends came to 15 bases. The CDR3 totals 16 residues. CDR1 is GTSNPN and CDR2 is SVGIG in the germline V gene (reference sequence).

The rearrangement joins TRBV15 to TRBJ2-1, with D possibly being TRBD2 (7 bases). V shed 1 base and J shed 3 bases, with 13 bases lying between them. The CDR3 loop spans 16 amino acids. CDR1 is LNHNV, CDR2 YYDKDF, per germline (reference sequence). The CDR3 coding sequence is TGTGCCACCAGCAGAGGGAGGGGGGGTATCTACAATGAGCAGTTCTTC. It is translated as CATSRGRGGIYNEQFF.

This sequence joins TRBV5-1 and TRBJ2-7; 8 nucleotides match TRBD2. After removal of 4 bases from V and 2 bases from J, the junction contained 8 bases not matched to a gene. The CDR3 spans 15 residues. Germline CDR1 SGHRS, CDR2 YFSETQ. CDR3 coding DNA: TGCGCCAGCAGCCCCGGCGGGGGGCAGGCCTACGAGCAGTACTTC. This gives the protein CASSPGGGQAYEQYF.